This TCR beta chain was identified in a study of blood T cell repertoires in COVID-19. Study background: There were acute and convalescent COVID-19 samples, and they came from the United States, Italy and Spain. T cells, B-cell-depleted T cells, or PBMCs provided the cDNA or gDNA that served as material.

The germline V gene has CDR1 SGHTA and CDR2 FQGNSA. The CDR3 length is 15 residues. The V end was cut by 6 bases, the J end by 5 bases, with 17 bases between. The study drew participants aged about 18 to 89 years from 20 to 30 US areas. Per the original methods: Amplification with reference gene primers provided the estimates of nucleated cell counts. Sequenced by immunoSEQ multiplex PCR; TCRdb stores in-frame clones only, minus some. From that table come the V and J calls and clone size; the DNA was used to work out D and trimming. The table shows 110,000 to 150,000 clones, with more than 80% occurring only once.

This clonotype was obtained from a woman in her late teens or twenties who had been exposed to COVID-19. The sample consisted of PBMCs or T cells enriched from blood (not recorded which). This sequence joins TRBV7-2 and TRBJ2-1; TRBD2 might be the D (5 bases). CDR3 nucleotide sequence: TGTGCCAGCAGTCATAGTGGGTCCGGGAACAATGAGCAGTTCTTC. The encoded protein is CASSHSGSGNNEQFF.